The 12 T cell receptor beta chains given below trace back to one sample, sequenced in a study of blood T cell repertoires in COVID-19. Generated by immunoSEQ multiplex PCR, the TCRdb table keeps only in-frame clones and is missing some. The table has 85,000 to 120,000 clones, about 90% seen once; the top ten hold 4.2%. The specimen was peripheral blood. These receptors all come from a man in his late teens or twenties with acute or convalescent COVID-19.

This clone was picked up one time. The CDR3 region has the DNA TGTGCCAGCACTTGGGGACAGGGGGGCTCTGAAGCTTTCTTT. Protein sequence: CASTWGQGGSEAFF. This rearrangement joins TRBV6-5 to TRBJ1-1, with 11 bases matching TRBD1. Germline V gives CDR1 MNHEY, CDR2 SVGAGI. The CDR3 runs 14 residues. V lost 7 bases, J lost 6 bases, and 7 bases stayed unmatched.

Comment on this clone: Other nucleotide sequences from this sample produce the same CDR3. In DNA, the CDR3 is TGTGCCAGCAGCGTCGCAGAGGGGGCTAATGAAAAACTGTTTTTT. Residues: CASSVAEGANEKLFF. The chain recombines TRBV9 with TRBJ1-4; tentative D call: TRBD1 (6 bases). Trimming took off 2 bases at V and 3 bases at J, with 11 bases between the two ends. The CDR3 extends over 15 amino acids. Germline loops: CDR1 SGDLS, CDR2 YYNGEE.

This clone was seen only a few times. The chain links TRBV3-1 (or the pseudogene TRBV3-2) to TRBJ1-1, with a weak D call TRBD1 (6 bases). Trimming took off 1 base at V and 0 bases at J, with 30 bases between the two ends. This CDR3 contains 22 residues. Germline V lookup: CDR1 LGHDT, CDR2 YNNKEL (reference sequence). Here the CDR3 DNA reads TGTGCCAGCAGCCAAGGTCTTATCCCAGGGGTCCTATATGGAGCCATGAACACTGAAGCTTTCTTT. It codes for CASSQGLIPGVLYGAMNTEAFF.

The chain combines TRBV19 with TRBJ2-7; 8 positions agree with TRBD1. Germline V gene data show CDR1 as LNHDA and CDR2 as SQIVND (reference sequence). With V trimmed by 8 bases and J by 1 base, 4 bases remained unmatched. There are 13 residues in the CDR3. The CDR3 loop is CASSQGVSYEQYF. CDR3 nucleotides: TGTGCCAGTTCACAGGGGGTATCCTACGAGCAGTACTTC.

This rearrangement joins TRBV27 to TRBJ1-2; TRBD1 might be the D (5 bases). Germline V gives CDR1 MNHEY, CDR2 SMNVEV (reference sequence). Trimming left V 6 bases short and J 4 bases short, with 9 bases between. The length of the CDR3 is 12 residues. The DNA of the CDR3 is TGTGCCAGCAGATCCGGGGGCTATGGCTACACCTTC. Its protein is CASRSGGYGYTF.

The gene calls are TRBV21-1 and TRBJ1-6; the D call of TRBD1 is as the table states it, not checked on the DNA. TRBV21-1 is classified as a pseudogene. The CDR3 extends over 13 amino acids. The CDR3 protein is CASHYRVGSPLHF. CDR3 nucleotide sequence: TGTGCCAGCCACTACAGGGTGGGATCACCCCTCCACTTT.

Only a few counts were recorded for this clone. The chain combines TRBV18 with TRBJ1-1, with D possibly matching TRBD1 (5 bases). Deletions cut 4 bases from V and 3 bases from J, with 9 bases between. Germline loops: CDR1 KGHSH, CDR2 LQKENI. CDR3 length equals 13 residues. The CDR3 here is CASSQKQDTEAFF. The CDR3 DNA follows: TGTGCCAGCTCACAGAAACAGGACACTGAAGCTTTCTTT.

The rearrangement links TRBV2 to TRBJ1-1; D is possibly TRBD1 (6 bases). Germline lookup yields CDR1 SNHLY and CDR2 FYNNEI. This CDR3 comprises 14 residues. The V end lost 4 bases, the J end lost 3 bases, and 12 bases lay between the germline ends. CDR3 in amino acids: CASSGFGQYTEAFF. In nucleotides, the CDR3 is TGTGCCAGCAGTGGGTTCGGACAGTACACTGAAGCTTTCTTT.

The V and J genes are TRBV7-8 and TRBJ1-5; 10 positions agree with TRBD1. Germline V gives CDR1 SGHVS, CDR2 FQNEAQ. The CDR3 is made up of 17 amino acids. V shed 4 bases and J 3 bases; nucleotides not matched to a gene: 9. CDR3 sequence: CASSSLGQGVINQPQHF. The DNA of the CDR3 is TGTGCCAGCAGCTCCCTCGGACAGGGGGTTATCAATCAGCCCCAGCATTTT.

This clone is a singleton in its sample. This sequence joins TRBV19 and TRBJ1-2, with TRBD1 as a possible D gene (5 bases). CDR1 is LNHDA, CDR2 SQIVND, per germline (reference sequence). This CDR3 contains 16 residues. The V gene lost 0 bases and the J gene lost 0 bases, with 11 bases spanning the gap. The CDR3 DNA reads as TGTGCCAGTAGTATAGAGGGGCGTCAAGCTAACTATGGCTACACCTTC. Protein sequence: CASSIEGRQANYGYTF.

This clone was seen only once. The chain joins TRBV6-5 to TRBJ2-1; no reliable D call. V gave up 2 bases and J gave up 6 bases, with 11 bases separating them. The germline CDR1 and CDR2 sequences are MNHEY and SVGAGI. This CDR3 spans 14 amino acids. The CDR3: CASSYAPQVNEQFF. CDR3 nucleotides: TGTGCCAGCAGTTACGCGCCCCAGGTCAATGAGCAGTTCTTC.

The rearrangement links TRBV27 to TRBJ2-1; 7 nucleotides match TRBD1. Germline-derived CDR1 and CDR2 are MNHEY and SMNVEV (reference sequence). The junction had 12 bases not matched to a gene; V was cut back by 6 bases and J by 7 bases. The CDR3 runs to 15 residues. The CDR3 coding sequence is TGTGCCAGCAGCCGGGGACAGTTGAGAGTGAATGAGCAGTTCTTC. Translated: CASSRGQLRVNEQFF.